The rows below give T cell receptor beta chains drawn from one sample of a study of blood T cell repertoires in COVID-19. Clones were sequenced by immunoSEQ multiplex PCR, and TCRdb holds only the in-frame ones, with some missing. The table shows some 60,000 clones, with roughly 80% occurring only once. Sample: peripheral blood. The receptors shown here come from a human donor in a cohort sampled during active COVID-19. The CDR3 runs from the conserved cysteine through the conserved F or W. The listing skips clone size in some rows; elsewhere it reads once, few, many or a size class.

len: 15
v_gene: TRBV10-3
abundance: -
CDR3aa: CAIRAEAGVRNEQFF

len: 14
v_gene: TRBV9
abundance: -
CDR3aa: CASSARGGANVLTF

len: 15
v_gene: TRBV19
abundance: -
CDR3aa: CASLGPAGGVDEQYF

len: 16
v_gene: TRBV7-8
abundance: -
CDR3aa: CASSFQAGGLLDTQYF

len: 13
v_gene: TRBV7-2
abundance: few
CDR3aa: CASRHTGNSEQYF

len: 16
v_gene: TRBV6-2/TRBV6-3
abundance: -
CDR3aa: CASSYLAGGNKNIQYF

len: 15
v_gene: TRBV18
abundance: -
CDR3aa: CASSPYRGAQDTQYF

len: 14
v_gene: TRBV20-1
abundance: -
CDR3aa: CSASQAGKTDTQYF

len: 14
v_gene: TRBV19
abundance: once
CDR3aa: CASSTTGVGETQYF

len: 13
v_gene: TRBV2
abundance: large
CDR3aa: CASNPGFNYGYTF

len: 17
v_gene: TRBV19
abundance: -
CDR3aa: CASSTGTSGWNTGELFF

len: 14
v_gene: TRBV5-1
abundance: -
CDR3aa: CASTRDAGVKEAFF

len: 13
v_gene: TRBV14
abundance: -
CDR3aa: CASSLDSTYGYTF

len: 18
v_gene: TRBV5-4
abundance: -
CDR3aa: CASSFPAGGIDFQETQYF

len: 11
v_gene: TRBV2
abundance: -
CDR3aa: CASSEAGKLFF

len: 12
v_gene: TRBV12-3/TRBV12-4
abundance: -
CDR3aa: CASSQHGNTIYF

len: 15
v_gene: TRBV3-1/TRBV3-2
abundance: -
CDR3aa: CASSQRSGGAETQYF

len: 15
v_gene: TRBV2
abundance: -
CDR3aa: CASSLTSGGANVLTF

len: 14
v_gene: TRBV19
abundance: once
CDR3aa: CASSIGRVNTEAFF

len: 15
v_gene: TRBV3-1/TRBV3-2
abundance: -
CDR3aa: CASSLRGLSSDEQFF

len: 15
v_gene: TRBV15
abundance: -
CDR3aa: CATSRDRQGWQPQHF

len: 18
v_gene: TRBV19
abundance: -
CDR3aa: CASKPGLAGGSNYNEQFF

len: 14
v_gene: TRBV3-1/TRBV3-2
abundance: -
CDR3aa: CASSQASGAETQYF

len: 10
v_gene: TRBV29-1
abundance: -
CDR3aa: CSVKTGAAFF

len: 13
v_gene: TRBV7-9
abundance: -
CDR3aa: CASSLAANTEAFF

len: 15
v_gene: TRBV7-8
abundance: -
CDR3aa: CASSSTRGATGELFF

len: 15
v_gene: TRBV7-6
abundance: -
CDR3aa: CASSLIQPGGETQYF

len: 15
v_gene: TRBV19
abundance: once
CDR3aa: CASSNRQGRTGELFF

len: 17
v_gene: TRBV7-9
abundance: -
CDR3aa: CASLGGVTGHRKTEAFF

len: 15
v_gene: TRBV11-3
abundance: -
CDR3aa: CASSLRTSGTDTQYF

len: 15
v_gene: TRBV30
abundance: -
CDR3aa: CAWSPRTGGHTEAFF

len: 15
v_gene: TRBV19
abundance: -
CDR3aa: CASNARAGLSYEQYF

len: 16
v_gene: TRBV7-9
abundance: -
CDR3aa: CASSLGQPLTDNEQFF

len: 13
v_gene: TRBV2
abundance: -
CDR3aa: CASSGDGEAEQFF

len: 13
v_gene: TRBV6-4
abundance: few
CDR3aa: CASSAGSYYGYTF

len: 16
v_gene: TRBV6-2/TRBV6-3
abundance: -
CDR3aa: CASSPWGTGGDYGYTF

len: 18
v_gene: TRBV10-3
abundance: -
CDR3aa: CAISGRGSGGQNTGELFF

len: 16
v_gene: TRBV4-1
abundance: -
CDR3aa: CASSQGLQRGRDTQYF

len: 16
v_gene: TRBV7-8
abundance: -
CDR3aa: CASSFPKTAPNYGYTF

len: 15
v_gene: TRBV29-1
abundance: -
CDR3aa: CSVEDQLAGWNEQFF

len: 18
v_gene: TRBV3-1/TRBV3-2
abundance: -
CDR3aa: CASSQDLLAVSGANVLTF

len: 15
v_gene: TRBV25-1
abundance: -
CDR3aa: CASSEGRVPGNTIYF

len: 14
v_gene: TRBV6-2/TRBV6-3
abundance: once
CDR3aa: CASSTPDRNEKLFF

len: 17
v_gene: TRBV28
abundance: -
CDR3aa: CASGPRLTGGVNTEAFF

len: 11
v_gene: TRBV12-3/TRBV12-4
abundance: -
CDR3aa: CASSFEETQYF

len: 14
v_gene: TRBV6-5
abundance: -
CDR3aa: CASRDDSTYNEQFF

len: 12
v_gene: TRBV6-6
abundance: -
CDR3aa: CASAWQGNEQYF

len: 14
v_gene: TRBV5-1
abundance: -
CDR3aa: CASSLTGGYEKLFF

len: 15
v_gene: TRBV5-5
abundance: many
CDR3aa: CASSLALGGWTEAFF

len: 16
v_gene: TRBV7-9
abundance: -
CDR3aa: CASRVGLRGGSDTQYF

len: 15
v_gene: TRBV7-2
abundance: -
CDR3aa: CASSLGTSGNNEQFF

len: 16
v_gene: TRBV7-2
abundance: -
CDR3aa: CASRGTVGTGGDTQYF

len: 19
v_gene: TRBV6-1
abundance: -
CDR3aa: CASSVGLYKTGASKSEAFF

len: 16
v_gene: TRBV25-1
abundance: -
CDR3aa: CASSPNRGMIWETQYF

len: 14
v_gene: TRBV7-9
abundance: -
CDR3aa: CASSMTGTTGELFF

len: 14
v_gene: TRBV9
abundance: -
CDR3aa: CASSERPWGDEQFF